This T cell receptor beta chain stems from a study of T cell changes during pregnancy in multiple sclerosis. With V trimmed by 1 base and J by 3 bases, 2 bases remained unmatched. Germline-derived CDR1 and CDR2 are SGHDT and YYEEEE. This CDR3 is built from 15 residues. Profiled with immunoSEQ multiplex PCR; TCRdb holds only in-frame clones, not every one. The table includes more than 15,000 clones, 85% to 90% detected once. The J gene is TRBJ1-2, the V gene TRBV5-6, with 11 nucleotides matching TRBD1. This clonotype was obtained from a female donor in good health, enrolled as a control in a pregnancy study. The sample was CD4+ T cells from peripheral blood mononuclear cells, taken in the first trimester of pregnancy. As DNA, the CDR3 is TGTGCCAGCAGCTTGTTGGGACAGGGGGACTATGGCTACACCTTC. It is translated as CASSLLGQGDYGYTF. Supplemented by reference TRBV5-6 and TRBJ1-2, the full variable domain reads DAGVTQSPTHLIKTRGQQVTLRCSPKSGHDTVSWYQQALGQGPQFIFQYYEEEERQRGNFPDRFSGHQFPNYSSELNVNALLLGDSALYLCASSLLGQGDYGYTFGSGTRLTVV.